The 23 T cell receptor beta chains below all came from one sample that was sequenced in a study of blood T cell repertoires in COVID-19. Data came from immunoSEQ multiplex PCR; TCRdb stores just in-frame clones and leaves some out. The sample lists about 120,000 clones, approximately 81% occurring once. The specimen sequenced was peripheral blood. These receptors were taken from a man aged 35 to 55 with acute or convalescent COVID-19.

This clone was detected only once. The chain links TRBV5-1 to TRBJ2-1; the match to TRBD2 covers 7 bases. The germline gives CDR1 SGHRS, CDR2 YFSETQ. CDR3 size: 13 residues. V lost 0 bases, J lost 10 bases, and 4 bases stayed unmatched. The CDR3 loop reads CASSLDAGVEQFF. The CDR3 DNA sequence: TGCGCCAGCAGCTTGGATGCGGGAGTAGAGCAGTTCTTC.

The CDR3 here is CASSQVSELRGGTDTQYF. Here the CDR3 DNA reads TGTGCCAGCAGCCAAGTTTCCGAGTTACGGGGGGGGACAGATACGCAGTATTTT. The V gene is TRBV4-2, the J gene TRBJ2-3; the match to TRBD2 covers 8 bases. CDR1 is LGHNA and CDR2 is YNFKEQ in the germline V gene. V was pared by 1 base and J by 3 bases, with 12 bases of the junction left unmatched. The CDR3 is 18 amino acids.

On this clone: Other DNA sequences in the sample encode the same CDR3. This rearrangement joins TRBV18 to TRBJ1-2; D unclear. CDR1 is KGHSH and CDR2 is LQKENI in the germline V gene. The CDR3 is 13 residues long. The ends were cut back, 2 bases at V and 2 bases at J, with 6 bases in the middle. The DNA of the CDR3 is TGTGCCAGCTCACCAGGAGGGAACTATGGCTACACCTTC. Protein: CASSPGGNYGYTF.

The chain employs TRBV5-1 and TRBJ2-7, with 8 positions matching TRBD2. The junction had 8 bases not matched to a gene; V was cut back by 4 bases and J by 2 bases. The CDR3 spans 15 residues. CDR1 and CDR2 (germline): SGHRS, YFSETQ. CDR3 coding DNA: TGCGCCAGCAGCAAAAGCGGGAGCGGGGCCTACGAGCAGTACTTC. Amino acids: CASSKSGSGAYEQYF. Full variable domain (rest looked up from reference TRBV5-1 and TRBJ2-7): KAGVTQTPRYLIKTRGQQVTLSCSPISGHRSVSWYQQTPGQGLQFLFEYFSETQRNKGNFPGRFSGRQFSNSRSEMNVSTLELGDSALYLCASSKSGSGAYEQYFGPGTRLTVT.

The chain carries TRBV7-9 and TRBJ1-1; 8 nucleotides line up with TRBD1. Germline values: CDR1 SEHNR, CDR2 FQNEAQ (reference sequence). The CDR3 spans 16 residues. The V segment lost 5 bases and the J segment 0 bases; nucleotides outside the gene matches: 8. DNA for the CDR3: TGTGCCAGCAGCCCCTCGGGACAGGCCATGAACACTGAAGCTTTCTTT. It translates to CASSPSGQAMNTEAFF.

The chain employs TRBV6-2 or TRBV6-3 and TRBJ1-2; 7 bases line up with TRBD1. From germline, CDR1 is MNHEY and CDR2 SVGEGT. This CDR3 comprises 15 residues. The V segment lost 2 bases and the J segment 2 bases; nucleotides outside the gene matches: 5. DNA of the CDR3: TGTGCCAGCAGTTACGCGACGACAGGGAACTATGGCTACACCTTC. Translated, it gives CASSYATTGNYGYTF.

V is TRBV14 and J is TRBJ2-1; 11 bases are shared with TRBD2. Trimming cost V 4 bases and J 7 bases; bases outside gene matches: 12. This CDR3 contains 17 residues. CDR1 and CDR2 from the germline V gene are SGHDN and FVKESK. The DNA for the CDR3 is TGTGCCAGCAGCCTGAGGTTTAGCGGGGGGGCCTTTAATGAGCAGTTCTTC. It translates to CASSLRFSGGAFNEQFF.

The CDR3 nucleotides are TGTGCCAGCAGCGTGACTAGCCCAGATACGCAGTATTTT. It translates to CASSVTSPDTQYF. The chain carries TRBV11-1 and TRBJ2-3; TRBD2 agrees at 7 bases. Germline CDR1 reads SGHAT; CDR2 reads FQDESV (reference sequence). The V gene end was trimmed by 5 bases and the J gene end by 4 bases; junction bases not matched to a gene: 3. The length of the CDR3 is 13 residues. Combining the CDR3 with reference TRBV11-1 and TRBJ2-3 gives the whole variable domain EAEVAQSPRYKITEKSQAVAFWCDPISGHATLYWYRQILGQGPELLVQFQDESVVDDSQLPKDRFSAERLKGVDSTLKIQPAELGDSAMYLCASSVTSPDTQYFGPGTRLTVL.

V is TRBV5-1 and J is TRBJ2-1; 12 nucleotides match TRBD2. The V gene's germline CDR1 is SGHRS and CDR2 YFSETQ. The CDR3 length is 14 residues. Trimming took 6 bases from V and 6 from J; bases not matched to a gene: 4. The CDR3 DNA is TGCGCCAGCATCCTGACTAGCGGGGGCAATGAGCAGTTCTTC. Its protein is CASILTSGGNEQFF.

This chain uses TRBV6-5 with TRBJ2-2, with 16 bases fitting TRBD2. CDR1 is MNHEY, CDR2 SVGAGI, per germline. V lost 7 bases, J lost 7 bases, and 3 bases stayed unmatched. CDR3 size: 15 residues. CDR3 protein: CASIGTSGRVGELFF. The DNA of the CDR3 is TGTGCCAGCATCGGGACTAGCGGGAGGGTCGGGGAGCTGTTTTTT.

The chain is built from TRBV10-2 and TRBJ1-2; 9 nucleotides align to TRBD1. Trimming removed 5 bases from V and 8 bases from J; junction bases left unmatched: 9. The CDR3 has 14 amino acids. CDR1 WSHSY and CDR2 SAAADI come from the germline V gene. The CDR3 is CASSPGQGVGGYTF. As DNA, the CDR3 is TGCGCCAGCAGTCCGGGACAGGGAGTTGGGGGCTACACCTTC.

The V gene is TRBV2, the J gene TRBJ2-5; 8 nucleotides line up with TRBD1. The CDR3 is made up of 13 amino acids. Trimming removed 7 bases from V and 5 bases from J; junction bases left unmatched: 6. Germline values: CDR1 SNHLY, CDR2 FYNNEI. The CDR3 nucleotides are TGTGCCAGCAATCCAGGGGGCAGGGAGACCCAGTACTTC. Translation gives CASNPGGRETQYF.

The chain carries TRBV5-1 and TRBJ1-3; D is unresolved. Trimming took 0 bases from V and 4 from J, leaving 5 bases between them. The CDR3 is 13 residues long. Germline lookup yields CDR1 SGHRS and CDR2 YFSETQ. The CDR3 DNA reads as TGCGCCAGCAGCTTGGGCTACGGAAACACCATATATTTT. This gives the protein CASSLGYGNTIYF.

The rearrangement uses TRBV27 and TRBJ2-7; possible D gene TRBD1, 6 bases. Germline V gives CDR1 MNHEY, CDR2 SMNVEV (reference sequence). This CDR3 has 14 amino acids. Trimming took off 3 bases at V and 4 bases at J, with 13 bases between the two ends. The DNA of the CDR3 is TGTGCCAGCAGTTTCTTGGGGGCAACTTACGAGCAGTACTTC. This encodes CASSFLGATYEQYF.

This clone showed up just a few times. The rearrangement uses TRBV2 and TRBJ2-7; the match to TRBD1 covers 8 bases. The length of the CDR3 is 15 residues. V was pared by 5 bases and J by 3 bases, with 9 bases of the junction left unmatched. The germline V gene has CDR1 SNHLY and CDR2 FYNNEI. As DNA, the CDR3 is TGTGCCAGCAGTCCTCCTTGGACAGGGAGCTACGAGCAGTACTTC. This gives the protein CASSPPWTGSYEQYF. The full variable domain, completed using reference TRBV2 and TRBJ2-7, is EPEVTQTPSHQVTQMGQEVILRCVPISNHLYFYWYRQILGQKVEFLVSFYNNEISEKSEIFDDQFSVERPDGSNFTLKIRSTKLEDSAMYFCASSPPWTGSYEQYFGPGTRLTVT.

This clone was recorded only once. The chain joins TRBV4-1 to TRBJ2-1, with 10 nucleotides matching TRBD2. V gave up 4 bases and J gave up 6 bases; unmatched junction bases: 12. Germline V CDR1 and CDR2: MGHRA, YSYEKL. The CDR3 covers 17 residues. The DNA for the CDR3 is TGCGCCAGCAGCCGTATCCTTAGCGGGGGGTACGGCAATGAGCAGTTCTTC. Its translation: CASSRILSGGYGNEQFF.

The chain joins TRBV7-9 to TRBJ2-7, with 8 bases matching TRBD1. Germline V gene data show CDR1 as SEHNR and CDR2 as FQNEAQ (reference sequence). The CDR3 extends over 10 amino acids. The CDR3, as DNA: TGTGGCCAGGGGGCAGGCGAGCAGTACTTC. Amino acids: CGQGAGEQYF.

DNA for the CDR3: TGTGCCAGCCAACGAAACGGACAGGGGAGCTACGAGCAGTACTTC. It yields the protein CASQRNGQGSYEQYF. This chain joins TRBV7-9 and TRBJ2-7, with 9 bases lining up with TRBD1. The V segment lost 8 bases and the J segment 3 bases; nucleotides outside the gene matches: 11. This CDR3 contains 15 residues. Germline CDR1 is SEHNR and CDR2 is FQNEAQ (reference sequence).

This rearrangement joins TRBV7-9 to TRBJ1-1; D might be TRBD1 (5 bases). Germline V lookup: CDR1 SEHNR, CDR2 FQNEAQ (reference sequence). V lost 7 bases and J lost 1, with 13 bases in between. This CDR3 region has 14 residues. CDR3 region: CASTYRSSNTEAFF. The CDR3 coding sequence is TGTGCCAGCACATACAGGAGTTCGAACACTGAAGCTTTCTTT. Using reference TRBV7-9 and TRBJ1-1 for the parts outside the CDR3, the full variable domain is DTGVSQNPRHKITKRGQNVTFRCDPISEHNRLYWYRQTLGQGPEFLTYFQNEAQLEKSRLLSDRFSAERPKGSFSTLEIQRTEQGDSAMYLCASTYRSSNTEAFFGQGTRLTVV.

The chain recombines TRBV3-1 (or the pseudogene TRBV3-2) with TRBJ2-2, with TRBD2 matching over 8 bases. The J segment lost 4 bases and the V segment lost 6 bases, leaving 4 bases of the junction unmatched. CDR1 is LGHDT and CDR2 is YNNKEL in the germline V gene (reference sequence). CDR3 length: 14 amino acids. The CDR3 region has the DNA TGTGCCAGCAGGGGCGGGGGGTCCACCGGGGAGCTGTTTTTT. As protein: CASRGGGSTGELFF.

This clone has more than one count but fewer than ten. The same CDR3 also results from other DNA sequences found in this sample. This chain connects TRBV5-1 to TRBJ2-5, with 10 bases fitting TRBD2. Germline lookup yields CDR1 SGHRS and CDR2 YFSETQ. Trimming cost V 0 bases and J 2 bases; bases outside gene matches: 1. The CDR3 is 15 residues long. The CDR3 here is CASSLGTSGQETQYF. The CDR3 DNA is TGCGCCAGCAGCTTGGGGACTAGCGGACAAGAGACCCAGTACTTC.

This clone was seen a single time. J is TRBJ2-7 and V is TRBV3-1 (or the pseudogene TRBV3-2); maybe TRBD2 (5 bases). Germline V gives CDR1 LGHDT, CDR2 YNNKEL (reference sequence). Trimming stripped 0 bases from V and 6 bases from J, with 9 bases between. This CDR3 spans 13 amino acids. CDR3 sequence (DNA): TGTGCCAGCAGCCAAGACCGGAGGACCGAGCAGTACTTC. It is translated as CASSQDRRTEQYF.

The gene calls are TRBV28 and TRBJ1-3, with a tentative D call TRBD1 (6 bases). Trimming removed 5 bases at V and 0 bases at J, with 17 bases between. Per the germline V gene, CDR1 is MDHEN and CDR2 is SYDVKM. This CDR3 comprises 17 residues. The DNA for the CDR3 is TGTGCCAGCAGTGGGGCCGGACAGTCGAGCTCTGGAAACACCATATATTTT. Its protein product is CASSGAGQSSSGNTIYF.